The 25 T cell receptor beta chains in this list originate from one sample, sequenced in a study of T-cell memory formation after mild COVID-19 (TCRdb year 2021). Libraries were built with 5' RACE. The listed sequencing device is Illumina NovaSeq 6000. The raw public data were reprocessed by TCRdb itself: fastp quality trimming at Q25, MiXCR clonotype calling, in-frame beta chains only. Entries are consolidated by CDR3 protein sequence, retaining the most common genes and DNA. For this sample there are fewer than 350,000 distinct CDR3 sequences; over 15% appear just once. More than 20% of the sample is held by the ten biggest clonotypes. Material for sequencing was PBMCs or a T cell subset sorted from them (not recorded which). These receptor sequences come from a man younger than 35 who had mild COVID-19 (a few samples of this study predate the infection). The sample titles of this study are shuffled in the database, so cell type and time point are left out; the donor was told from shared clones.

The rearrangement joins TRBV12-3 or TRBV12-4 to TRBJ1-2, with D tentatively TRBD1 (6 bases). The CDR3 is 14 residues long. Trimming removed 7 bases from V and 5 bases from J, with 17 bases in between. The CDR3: CASTPQGGQYGYTF. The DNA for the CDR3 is TGTGCCAGCACGCCACAGGGAGGGCAGTATGGCTACACCTTC.

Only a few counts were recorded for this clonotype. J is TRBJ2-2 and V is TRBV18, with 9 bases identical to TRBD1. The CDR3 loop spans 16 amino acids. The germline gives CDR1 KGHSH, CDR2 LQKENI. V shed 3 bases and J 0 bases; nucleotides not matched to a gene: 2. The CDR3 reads CASSPYRGPNTGELFF. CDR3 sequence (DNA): TGTGCCAGCTCACCTTACAGGGGGCCGAACACCGGGGAGCTGTTTTTT.

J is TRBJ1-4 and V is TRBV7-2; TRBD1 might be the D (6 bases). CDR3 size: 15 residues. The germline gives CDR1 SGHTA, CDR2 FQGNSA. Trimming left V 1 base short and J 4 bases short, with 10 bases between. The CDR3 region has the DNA TGTGCCAGCAGCTTAGGGGGGCTTGGTAATGAAAAACTGTTTTTT. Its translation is CASSLGGLGNEKLFF.

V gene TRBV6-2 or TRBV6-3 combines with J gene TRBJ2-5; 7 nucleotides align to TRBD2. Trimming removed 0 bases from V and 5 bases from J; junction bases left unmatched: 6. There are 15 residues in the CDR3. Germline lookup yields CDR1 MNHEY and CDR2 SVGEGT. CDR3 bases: TGTGCCAGCAGTTACTCGAGCGGGAACGTGGAGACCCAGTACTTC. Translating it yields CASSYSSGNVETQYF.

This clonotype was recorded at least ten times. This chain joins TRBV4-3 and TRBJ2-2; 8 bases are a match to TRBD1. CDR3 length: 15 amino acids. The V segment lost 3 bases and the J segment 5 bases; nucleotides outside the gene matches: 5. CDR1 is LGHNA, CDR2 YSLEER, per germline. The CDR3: CASSQGTGGTGELFF. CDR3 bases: TGCGCCAGCAGCCAGGGGACAGGTGGGACCGGGGAGCTGTTTTTT.

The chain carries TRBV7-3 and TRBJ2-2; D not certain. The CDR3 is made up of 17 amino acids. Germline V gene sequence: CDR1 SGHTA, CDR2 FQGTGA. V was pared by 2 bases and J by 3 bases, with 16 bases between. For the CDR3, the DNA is TGTGCCAGCAGCTTACCGATGGGCGATCTGGACACCGGGGAGCTGTTTTTT. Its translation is CASSLPMGDLDTGELFF.

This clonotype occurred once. This CDR3 reads CASSPPASGYGYTF. The CDR3 bases are TGCGCCAGCAGCCCCCCGGCAAGCGGCTATGGCTACACCTTC. This chain links TRBV4-3 with TRBJ1-2; D call uncertain. Germline CDR1 reads LGHNA; CDR2 reads YSLEER. The CDR3 has 14 residues. The V end lost 4 bases, the J end lost 4 bases, and 13 bases lay between the germline ends.

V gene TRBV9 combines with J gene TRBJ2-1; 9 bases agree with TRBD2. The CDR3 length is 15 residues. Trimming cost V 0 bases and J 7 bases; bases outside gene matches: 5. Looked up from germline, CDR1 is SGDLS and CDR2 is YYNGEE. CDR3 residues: CASSVGGGAGNEQFF. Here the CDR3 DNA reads TGTGCCAGCAGCGTAGGCGGGGGGGCCGGGAATGAGCAGTTCTTC.

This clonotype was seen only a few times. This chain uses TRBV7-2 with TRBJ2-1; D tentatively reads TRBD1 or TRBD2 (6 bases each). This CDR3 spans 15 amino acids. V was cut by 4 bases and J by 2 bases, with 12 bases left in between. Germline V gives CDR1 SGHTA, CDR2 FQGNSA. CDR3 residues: CASSSDRTTYNEQFF. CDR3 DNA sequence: TGTGCCAGCAGCTCCGACAGGACTACCTACAATGAGCAGTTCTTC.

This CDR3 is CASSYRFGYPETQYF. The DNA for the CDR3 is TGTGCCAGCAGTTATCGGTTCGGGTACCCGGAGACCCAGTACTTC. This chain joins TRBV6-2 or TRBV6-3 and TRBJ2-5; no clear D gene. Between the trimmed V and J ends, which lost 3 bases and 5 bases, there was a span of 16 bases. The CDR3 extends over 15 amino acids. Germline V gene sequence: CDR1 MNHEY, CDR2 SVGEGT.

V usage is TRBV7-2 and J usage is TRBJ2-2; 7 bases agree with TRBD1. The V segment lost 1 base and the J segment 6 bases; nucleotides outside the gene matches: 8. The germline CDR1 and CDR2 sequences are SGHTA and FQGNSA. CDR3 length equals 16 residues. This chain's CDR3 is CASSLGRTGLSGELFF. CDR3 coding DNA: TGTGCCAGCAGCTTAGGGAGGACAGGTTTGTCCGGGGAGCTGTTTTTT.

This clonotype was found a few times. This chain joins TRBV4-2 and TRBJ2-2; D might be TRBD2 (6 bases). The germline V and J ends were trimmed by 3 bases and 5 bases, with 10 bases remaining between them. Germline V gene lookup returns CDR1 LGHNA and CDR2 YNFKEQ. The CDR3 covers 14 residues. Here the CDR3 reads CASSHNAGTGELFF. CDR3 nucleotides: TGTGCCAGCAGCCATAATGCGGGAACCGGGGAGCTGTTTTTT.

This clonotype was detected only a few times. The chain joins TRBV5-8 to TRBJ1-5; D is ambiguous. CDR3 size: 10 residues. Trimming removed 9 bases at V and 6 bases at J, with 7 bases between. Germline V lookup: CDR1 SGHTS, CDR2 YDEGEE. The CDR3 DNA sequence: TGTGCCACCTCGTTTCAGCCCCAGCATTTT. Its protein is CATSFQPQHF.

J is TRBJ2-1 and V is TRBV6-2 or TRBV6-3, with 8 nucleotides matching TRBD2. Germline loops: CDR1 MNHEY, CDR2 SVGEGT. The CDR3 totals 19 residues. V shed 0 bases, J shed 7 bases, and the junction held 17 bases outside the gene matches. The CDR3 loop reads CASSYSSSSSGHPGNEQFF. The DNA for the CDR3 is TGTGCCAGCAGTTACTCGAGTAGTTCTAGCGGGCATCCGGGGAATGAGCAGTTCTTC.

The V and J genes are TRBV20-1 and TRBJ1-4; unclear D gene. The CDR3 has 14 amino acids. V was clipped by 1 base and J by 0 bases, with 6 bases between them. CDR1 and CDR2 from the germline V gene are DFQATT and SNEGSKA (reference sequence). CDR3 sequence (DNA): TGCAGTGCTAGAGGGGTGGCAACTAATGAAAAACTGTTTTTT. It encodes CSARGVATNEKLFF.

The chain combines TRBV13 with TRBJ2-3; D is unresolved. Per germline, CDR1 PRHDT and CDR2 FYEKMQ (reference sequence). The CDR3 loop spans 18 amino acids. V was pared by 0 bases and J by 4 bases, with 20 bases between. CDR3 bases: TGTGCCAGCAGCTTAGGCCTAAAAGCACTGATCAGCGCAGATACGCAGTATTTT. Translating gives CASSLGLKALISADTQYF. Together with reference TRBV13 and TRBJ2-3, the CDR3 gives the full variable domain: AAGVIQSPRHLIKEKRETATLKCYPIPRHDTVYWYQQGPGQDPQFLISFYEKMQSDKGSIPDRFSAQQFSDYHSELNMSSLELGDSALYFCASSLGLKALISADTQYFGPGTRLTVL.

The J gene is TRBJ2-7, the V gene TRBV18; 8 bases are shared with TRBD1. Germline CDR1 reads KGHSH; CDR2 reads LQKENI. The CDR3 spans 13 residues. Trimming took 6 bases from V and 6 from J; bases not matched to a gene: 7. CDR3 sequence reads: CASSSNGQGEQYV. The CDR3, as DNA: TGTGCCAGCTCGTCTAACGGACAGGGCGAGCAGTACGTC.

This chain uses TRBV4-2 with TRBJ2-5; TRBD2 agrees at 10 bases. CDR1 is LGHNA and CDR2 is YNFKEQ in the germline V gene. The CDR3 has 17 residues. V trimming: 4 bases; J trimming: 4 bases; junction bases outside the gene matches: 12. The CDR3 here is CASSPTRAGGTGETQYF. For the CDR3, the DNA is TGTGCCAGCAGCCCTACCCGAGCGGGGGGGACTGGAGAGACCCAGTACTTC.

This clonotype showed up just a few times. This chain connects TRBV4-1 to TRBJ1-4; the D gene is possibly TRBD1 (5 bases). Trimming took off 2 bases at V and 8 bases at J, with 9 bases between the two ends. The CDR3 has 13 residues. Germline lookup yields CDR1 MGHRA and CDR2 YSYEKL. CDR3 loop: CASSQRQWEKLFF. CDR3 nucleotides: TGCGCCAGCAGCCAAAGACAGTGGGAAAAACTGTTTTTT.

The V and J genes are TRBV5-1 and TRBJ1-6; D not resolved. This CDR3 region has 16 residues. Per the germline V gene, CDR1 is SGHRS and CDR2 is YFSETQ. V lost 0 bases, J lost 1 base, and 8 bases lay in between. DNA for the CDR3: TGCGCCAGCAGCTTGGCAGGAGAGTCCTATAATTCACCCCTCCACTTT. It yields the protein CASSLAGESYNSPLHF. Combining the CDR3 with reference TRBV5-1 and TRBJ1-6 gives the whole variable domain KAGVTQTPRYLIKTRGQQVTLSCSPISGHRSVSWYQQTPGQGLQFLFEYFSETQRNKGNFPGRFSGRQFSNSRSEMNVSTLELGDSALYLCASSLAGESYNSPLHFGNGTRLTVT.

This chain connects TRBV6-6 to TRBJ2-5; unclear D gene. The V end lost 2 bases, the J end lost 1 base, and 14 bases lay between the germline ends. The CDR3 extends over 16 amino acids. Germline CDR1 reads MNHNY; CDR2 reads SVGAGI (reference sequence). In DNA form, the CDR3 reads TGTGCCAGCAGTTACCTCCTCGGGCATCTCCAAGAGACCCAGTACTTC. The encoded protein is CASSYLLGHLQETQYF.

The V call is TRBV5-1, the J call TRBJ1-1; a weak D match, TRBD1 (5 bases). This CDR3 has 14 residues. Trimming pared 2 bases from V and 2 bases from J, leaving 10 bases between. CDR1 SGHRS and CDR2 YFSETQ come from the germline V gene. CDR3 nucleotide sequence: TGCGCCAGCAGCTTTCAGGGAATTAACACTGAAGCTTTCTTT. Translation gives CASSFQGINTEAFF.

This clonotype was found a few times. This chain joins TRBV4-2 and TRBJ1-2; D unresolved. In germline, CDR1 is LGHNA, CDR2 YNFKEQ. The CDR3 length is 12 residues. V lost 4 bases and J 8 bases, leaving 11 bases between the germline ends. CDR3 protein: CASSPPTGGYTF. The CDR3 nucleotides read TGTGCCAGCAGCCCCCCCACCGGGGGCTACACCTTC.

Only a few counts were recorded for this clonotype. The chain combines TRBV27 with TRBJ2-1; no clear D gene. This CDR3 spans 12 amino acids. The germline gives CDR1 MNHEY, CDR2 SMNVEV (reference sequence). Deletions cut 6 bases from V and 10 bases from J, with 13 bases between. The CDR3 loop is CASSVAPGEQFF. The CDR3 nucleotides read TGTGCCAGCAGCGTAGCCCCCGGGGAGCAGTTCTTC.

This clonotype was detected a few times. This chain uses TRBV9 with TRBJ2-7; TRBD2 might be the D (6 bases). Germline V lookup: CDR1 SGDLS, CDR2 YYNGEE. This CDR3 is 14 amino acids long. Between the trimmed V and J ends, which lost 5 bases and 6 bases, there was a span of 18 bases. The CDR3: CASSTGRDGREQYF. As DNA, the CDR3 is TGTGCCAGCAGTACCGGGCGGGATGGACGCGAGCAGTACTTC.